These T cell receptor beta chains were read from a single sample in a study of cytotoxic CD8 clonotypes in ibrutinib-treated CLL. The table came from immunoSEQ multiplex PCR; TCRdb's copy has only in-frame clones and leaves some out. The table lists over 250,000 clones, 60% to 80% of them singletons. This material consisted of PBMCs, taken at disease progression, from a patient treated with ibrutinib. Source of these receptors: a human donor with chronic lymphocytic leukemia. CDR3s include the opening cysteine and the closing phenylalanine or tryptophan. The D gene is left open where the match is weak. The size of a clone is reported for some rows only, either as once, few or many, or as a class for expanded clones.

J | D | size | V | DNA | CDR3
TRBJ1-6 | . | once | TRBV10-3 | TGTGCCATCAGGGACTCGGGAGGTGTCTCACCCCTCCACTTT | CAIRDSGGVSPLHF
TRBJ2-7 | . | . | TRBV7-6 | TGTGCCAGCAGCTTAGAACGTGGGAAGGGCTACGAGCAGTACTTC | CASSLERGKGYEQYF
TRBJ2-7 | . | . | TRBV4-3 | TGCGCCAGCAGCCAAGGGCGGTTGGCCTACGAGCAGTACTTC | CASSQGRLAYEQYF
TRBJ2-7 | TRBD2 | once | TRBV5-1 | TGCGCCAGCAGCTTGGTGGGACTAGCGGGAGAGGCTGGGTCCTACGAGCAGTACTTC | CASSLVGLAGEAGSYEQYF
TRBJ1-4 | . | . | TRBV5-6 | TGTGCCAGCAGCTTCGGTGGCTGGGAAAAACTGTTTTTT | CASSFGGWEKLFF
TRBJ2-5 | . | . | TRBV5-1 | TGCGCCAGCAGCTTGGCTACAGGTACCCGTCAAGAGACCCAGTACTTC | CASSLATGTRQETQYF
TRBJ2-5 | TRBD1 | . | TRBV7-2 | TGTGCCAGCAGCCAAGGACAGGGGTACGAGACCCAGTACTTC | CASSQGQGYETQYF
TRBJ2-7 | TRBD1 | . | TRBV27 | TGTGCCAGCAGCATCGGGCGGACAGGGGCCTACGAGCAGTACTTC | CASSIGRTGAYEQYF
TRBJ1-1 | . | . | TRBV7-7 | TGTGCCAGCAGCCCCGACCTTGACACTGAAGCTTTCTTT | CASSPDLDTEAFF
TRBJ2-5 | . | . | TRBV4-1 | TGCGCCAGCAGCCCCCGGTCCGGGAAACTACAAGAGACCCAGTACTTC | CASSPRSGKLQETQYF
TRBJ2-3 | . | . | TRBV7-9 | TGTGCCAGCTCACTCGTACTCAGGACAGACTTCACAGATACGCAGTATTTT | CASSLVLRTDFTDTQYF
TRBJ1-1 | . | . | TRBV28 | TGTGCCAGCAGTCCAGCCGGGGCTGGGATCGGCACTGAAGCTTTCTTT | CASSPAGAGIGTEAFF
TRBJ1-4 | . | . | TRBV14 | TGTGCCAGCAGCGCCCTGGTAAATGCGGGTGAAAAACTGTTTTTT | CASSALVNAGEKLFF
TRBJ2-4 | . | . | TRBV6-1 | TGTGCCAGCAGTGAATGGGGGGGGCTAGCCAAAAACATTCAGTACTTC | CASSEWGGLAKNIQYF
TRBJ1-5 | . | . | TRBV7-8 | TGTGCCAGCAGCTCCATGGGGGGTCAGCCCCAGCATTTT | CASSSMGGQPQHF
TRBJ2-3 | TRBD1 | few | TRBV7-6 | TGTGCCAGCAGCTTAAGGGGGCGTGGGACAGATACGCAGTATTTT | CASSLRGRGTDTQYF
TRBJ2-7 | . | . | TRBV6-5 | TGTGCCAGCAGTGGTACCTACGAGCAGTACTTC | CASSGTYEQYF
TRBJ2-7 | . | . | TRBV7-8 | TGTGCCAGCAGCTTATCAACGGGGCGTATTTACGAGCAGTACTTC | CASSLSTGRIYEQYF
TRBJ1-5 | TRBD1 | . | TRBV28 | TGTGCCAGTCTTATTGGGACAGGGGGCTTGCGCCAGCCCCAGCATTTT | CASLIGTGGLRQPQHF
TRBJ2-3 | . | once | TRBV10-3 | TGTGCCATCAGTGAGTCTTCCCGACACACAGATACGCAGTATTTT | CAISESSRHTDTQYF